This passage covers 16 T cell receptor beta chains from one sample sequenced in a study of PD-1 blockade in classical Hodgkin lymphoma. Every patient was affected by relapse after autologous stem cell transplantation, while exposure to brentuximab vedotin was not uniform. Some clones are missing from TCRdb's copy, which holds only in-frame ones; the method was immunoSEQ multiplex PCR. Seen here are roughly 42,000 clones, roughly three quarters observed once, and the top ten hold approximately 20%. The sequencing here drew on peripheral blood mononuclear cells (PBMCs), taken at baseline. All receptors come from a human donor with classical Hodgkin lymphoma.

The genes are TRBV28 and TRBJ2-1; D gene uncertain. V lost 11 bases and J 9 bases, leaving 17 bases between the germline ends. This CDR3 region has 12 residues. CDR1 MDHEN and CDR2 SYDVKM come from the germline V gene. Here the CDR3 reads CACTARNGEQFF. The DNA for the CDR3 is TGTGCCTGTACAGCCAGGAACGGTGAGCAGTTCTTC. The variable domain in full, completed from reference TRBV28 and TRBJ2-1, reads DVKVTQSSRYLVKRTGEKVFLECVQDMDHENMFWYRQDPGLGLRLIYFSYDVKMKEKGDIPEGYSVSREKKERFSLILESASTNQTSMYLCACTARNGEQFFGPGTRLTVL.

The J gene is TRBJ2-3, the V gene TRBV30; tentatively, D is TRBD2 (6 bases). The CDR3 spans 15 residues. Trimming shortened V by 0 bases and J by 4 bases, and 14 bases separated the two germline ends. Germline V gives CDR1 GTSNPN, CDR2 SVGIG (reference sequence). DNA of the CDR3: TGTGCCTGGAGTGTGGGAGGCGGGGACTCAGATACGCAGTATTTT. Protein product: CAWSVGGGDSDTQYF.

The genes are TRBV18 and TRBJ1-5, with D possibly TRBD1 on 5 matching bases. Germline loops: CDR1 KGHSH, CDR2 LQKENI. The CDR3 has 15 amino acids. V lost 0 bases, J lost 9 bases, and 15 bases lay in between. Written as DNA, the CDR3 is TGTGCCAGCTCACCACCGGGACCCCTATTAGGGCCCCAGCATTTT. Translated, it gives CASSPPGPLLGPQHF.

CDR3 in amino acids: CASSKQGSPSYNEQFF. CDR3 bases: TGTGCCAGCAGTAAACAGGGATCCCCCTCCTACAATGAGCAGTTCTTC. The gene calls are TRBV27 and TRBJ2-1, with D possibly TRBD1 on 6 matching bases. V dropped 5 bases and J dropped 0 bases, with 14 bases sitting between them. The CDR3 is made up of 16 amino acids. From germline, CDR1 is MNHEY and CDR2 SMNVEV (reference sequence).

This clone was detected many times. The rearrangement uses TRBV28 and TRBJ2-5; D is possibly TRBD1 (6 bases). In germline, CDR1 is MDHEN, CDR2 SYDVKM. This CDR3 comprises 13 residues. V lost 3 bases and J lost 5, with 10 bases in between. For the CDR3, the DNA is TGTGCCAGCAGTTTCTACGGACAGGAGACCCAGTACTTC. This encodes CASSFYGQETQYF.

The chain joins TRBV19 to TRBJ1-5; D is possibly TRBD1 (5 bases). V lost 7 bases to trimming and J lost 7 bases, with 14 bases between them. Germline lookup yields CDR1 LNHDA and CDR2 SQIVND (reference sequence). CDR3 length equals 13 residues. The CDR3 DNA is TGTGCCAGTAAATGGGCAGGGTCACAGCCCCAGCATTTT. Translating gives CASKWAGSQPQHF.

The gene calls are TRBV28 and TRBJ2-7, with TRBD2 matching over 10 bases. V was pared by 6 bases and J by 1 base, with 3 bases of the junction left unmatched. The CDR3 is 14 amino acids. The germline CDR1 and CDR2 sequences are MDHEN and SYDVKM. CDR3 loop: CASRLAGVSYEQYF. The CDR3 DNA is TGTGCCAGCAGGCTAGCGGGAGTGTCCTACGAGCAGTACTTC.

V is TRBV7-8 and J is TRBJ2-7; TRBD1 might be the D (5 bases). The CDR3 contains 16 residues. CDR1 SGHVS and CDR2 FQNEAQ come from the germline V gene. Trimming shortened V by 5 bases and J by 3 bases, and 20 bases separated the two germline ends. CDR3 amino acids: CASSVRVRVLDYEQYF. In nucleotides, the CDR3 is TGTGCCAGCAGCGTCCGCGTCAGGGTACTGGACTACGAGCAGTACTTC.

This clone was observed a handful of times. The V gene is TRBV18, the J gene TRBJ1-1; possibly TRBD1 for D (5 bases). CDR1 and CDR2 from the germline V gene are KGHSH and LQKENI. The CDR3 runs 15 residues. The ends were cut back, 4 bases at V and 0 bases at J, with 12 bases in the middle. CDR3 in DNA: TGTGCCAGCTCACTTACAGGATTTATGAACACTGAAGCTTTCTTT. This encodes CASSLTGFMNTEAFF.

J is TRBJ2-5 and V is TRBV9; 11 nucleotides agree with TRBD2. Germline lookup yields CDR1 SGDLS and CDR2 YYNGEE. This CDR3 spans 15 amino acids. J lost 8 bases, V lost 4 bases, and 10 bases had no gene match. CDR3 sequence (DNA): TGTGCCAGCAGCCCCGGGACTAGCGGCTCCCTCACCCAGTACTTC. It is translated as CASSPGTSGSLTQYF. Together with reference TRBV9 and TRBJ2-5, the CDR3 gives the full variable domain: DSGVTQTPKHLITATGQRVTLRCSPRSGDLSVYWYQQSLDQGLQFLIQYYNGEERAKGNILERFSAQQFPDLHSELNLSSLELGDSALYFCASSPGTSGSLTQYFGPGTRLLVL.

This clone appeared once. V is TRBV6-6 and J is TRBJ1-2; D gene unclear. Per the germline V gene, CDR1 is MNHNY and CDR2 is SVGAGI (reference sequence). The CDR3 contains 13 residues. With 5 bases removed from V and 8 bases from J, the gap between germline ends came to 15 bases. The CDR3 DNA reads TGTGCCAGCAGTAGCCTCGGGATTGGAGGCTACACCTTC. Translation: CASSSLGIGGYTF.

The rearrangement uses TRBV2 and TRBJ2-7; D not certain. This CDR3 spans 11 amino acids. Per germline, CDR1 SNHLY and CDR2 FYNNEI. V was cut by 5 bases and J by 6 bases, with 8 bases left in between. CDR3 nucleotides: TGTGCCAGCAGTCCAGCGTTCGAGCAGTACTTC. Protein sequence: CASSPAFEQYF.

The genes are TRBV6-6 and TRBJ2-3; D is uncertain. The CDR3 has 12 amino acids. The ends were cut back, 8 bases at V and 0 bases at J, with 6 bases in the middle. The germline V gene encodes CDR1 MNHNY and CDR2 SVGAGI (reference sequence). CDR3 sequence reads: CASYSSTDTQYF. The CDR3 coding sequence is TGTGCCAGCTACTCTAGCACAGATACGCAGTATTTT.

In nucleotides, the CDR3 is TGTGCCAGCAGTTTCACAGGAGGCAATCAGCCCCAGCATTTT. It encodes CASSFTGGNQPQHF. This rearrangement joins TRBV6-6 to TRBJ1-5; TRBD1 is a possible D gene (5 bases). The CDR3 has 14 amino acids. Trimming cost V 4 bases and J 2 bases, with 9 bases left between them. The germline V gene encodes CDR1 MNHNY and CDR2 SVGAGI (reference sequence).

The rearrangement joins TRBV5-6 to TRBJ1-1; TRBD1 matches 10 bases. V lost 0 bases and J lost 7; bases outside the gene matches: 9. The CDR3 has 16 amino acids. Germline values: CDR1 SGHDT, CDR2 YYEEEE. CDR3 nucleotides: TGTGCCAGCAGCTTGGGGGGGACAGGGGACCGACTTGAAGCTTTCTTT. It yields the protein CASSLGGTGDRLEAFF.

V is TRBV27 and J is TRBJ2-7; TRBD2 aligns across 9 bases. Germline V gives CDR1 MNHEY, CDR2 SMNVEV (reference sequence). V was pared by 5 bases and J by 4 bases, with 9 bases of the junction left unmatched. The CDR3 contains 15 residues. The CDR3 reads CASSLRSGSFYEQYF. CDR3 DNA sequence: TGTGCCAGCAGTCTCCGTAGCGGGAGCTTTTACGAGCAGTACTTC.